This TCR beta chain was found in a study of identical twins. Regarding the study as a whole: Out-of-frame beta chain sequences displayed weaker excess sharing between twins. Low generation-probability sequences were in excess among twin-shared out-of-frame alpha sequences.

CDR1 LGHNA and CDR2 YNFKEQ come from the germline V gene. The junction had 5 bases not matched to a gene; V was cut back by 4 bases and J by 8 bases. The CDR3 runs 14 residues. In regard to this clonotype: The antigen is unknown.

Each CDR3 protein gets one entry after TCRdb re-called the 5' RACE reads with MiXCR. The sample lists around 670,000 distinct CDR3 sequences; 5.5% to 6.5% were seen once. The gene calls are TRBV4-2 and TRBJ1-6, with 7 bases fitting TRBD1. The sequencing input was naive T cells sorted from blood. This sequence originates from a man younger than 35 in good health. The CDR3 coding sequence is TGTGCCAGCAGCCTCCGAGGGGGCGATTCACCCCTCCACTTT. Its protein is CASSLRGGDSPLHF.